The entry below gives a single T cell receptor (beta chain) sequence along with its context. This clone was observed at least ten times. Its antigen specificity is not known. Base-call qualities are not available, and no considerably larger clone is one nucleotide away. The entry originates in a study of glioma-infiltrating T cells after dendritic cell vaccination (dated by TCRdb to the mid-2010s). About the investigation overall: A cohort of about 15 glioblastoma patients from Phase I and II dendritic cell vaccination trials was included, of whom 9 were newly diagnosed and 6 had recurrent disease. Survival after dendritic cell vaccination was correlated with TCR sequencing metrics such as TIL content and the overlap between tumor and blood repertoires. In glioblastoma patients vaccinated with dendritic cells, deep sequencing of TCR beta CDR3 regions served to measure the amount of tumor-infiltrating lymphocytes and to compare repertoires between tumor and blood. To make the vaccine, monocyte-derived dendritic cells were cultured for 6 to 8 days with IL-4 and GM-CSF and then pulsed overnight with autologous tumor lysate. Between the early 2000s and the early 2010s, patients were given autologous tumor lysate-pulsed dendritic cell vaccination. Each patient got three intradermal injections of the dendritic cell vaccine, spaced at biweekly intervals, in the arm below the axilla.

To be selected, patients needed enough residual fresh-frozen tumor tissue and more than two years of available survival data. Although molecular status otherwise differed among the glioblastoma patients, no patient had an isocitrate dehydrogenase mutation. PBMC were collected before vaccination, two weeks after the third vaccination, and at tumor progression when it occurred. The Qiagen DNeasy Blood extraction Kit was used to extract genomic DNA. The immunoSEQ assay amplified TCRB CDR3 regions from approximately 2 micrograms of genomic DNA, or from all available DNA when less than that amount was available. Multiplex PCR used 60 forward primers for TCR V beta segments and 13 reverse primers for J beta segments. To estimate reads per starting template, synthetic control templates were spiked into each sample at limiting dilution. The Illumina HiSeq System generated 87 bp sequencing reads. Under the source paper's analysis protocol: To remove PCR and sequencing errors, closely related sequences were merged with a nearest neighbor algorithm. TCR overlap was defined as the percentage of unique tumor TCR beta sequences that were also present in the same patient's peripheral blood. The clones in this table, taken by TCRdb from immuneACCESS, are in-frame only. Not every clone is retained; where verified, under half of the shortfall comes from an unresolved V gene, and the cause of the rest is unknown. That table is the source of V, J and clone size, and D and trimming were worked out from the DNA. The sample profile shows about 92,000 clones; 70% to 90% of them were found once. The ten largest clones capture around a sixth of the sample.

Results the study describes overall, beyond this receptor: The cohort was small and heterogeneous, with few patients having full blood and tumor sets and even fewer initial-recurrent tumor pairs. The three-group TCR overlap response model was described as speculative and requiring prospective validation. After dendritic cell vaccination, a higher estimated pretreatment TIL content predicted longer time to progression and longer overall survival. TCR clonality showed no direct relationship with survival, which suggests that a diverse polyclonal response may be important.

For this chain, trimming is 0 bases at the V end and 2 bases at the J end, and the number of junction bases without a gene match is 2. The CDR3 numbers 14 residues from cysteine through phenylalanine. The retained sequence is limited to the CDR3, 42 bases, with the frame set at the first base. From a lookup of the germline V gene, CDR1 and CDR2 are SGDLS and YYNGEE. The clonotype was recovered from a human donor with glioblastoma. Sequencing used blood, obtained before dendritic cell vaccination. The chain links TRBV9 with TRBJ2-7; TRBD1 matches 7 bases in the middle. The CDR3 has the sequence CASSVGDSAYEQYF. Here is the DNA: TGTGCCAGCAGCGTAGGGGACAGTGCCTACGAGCAGTACTTC.